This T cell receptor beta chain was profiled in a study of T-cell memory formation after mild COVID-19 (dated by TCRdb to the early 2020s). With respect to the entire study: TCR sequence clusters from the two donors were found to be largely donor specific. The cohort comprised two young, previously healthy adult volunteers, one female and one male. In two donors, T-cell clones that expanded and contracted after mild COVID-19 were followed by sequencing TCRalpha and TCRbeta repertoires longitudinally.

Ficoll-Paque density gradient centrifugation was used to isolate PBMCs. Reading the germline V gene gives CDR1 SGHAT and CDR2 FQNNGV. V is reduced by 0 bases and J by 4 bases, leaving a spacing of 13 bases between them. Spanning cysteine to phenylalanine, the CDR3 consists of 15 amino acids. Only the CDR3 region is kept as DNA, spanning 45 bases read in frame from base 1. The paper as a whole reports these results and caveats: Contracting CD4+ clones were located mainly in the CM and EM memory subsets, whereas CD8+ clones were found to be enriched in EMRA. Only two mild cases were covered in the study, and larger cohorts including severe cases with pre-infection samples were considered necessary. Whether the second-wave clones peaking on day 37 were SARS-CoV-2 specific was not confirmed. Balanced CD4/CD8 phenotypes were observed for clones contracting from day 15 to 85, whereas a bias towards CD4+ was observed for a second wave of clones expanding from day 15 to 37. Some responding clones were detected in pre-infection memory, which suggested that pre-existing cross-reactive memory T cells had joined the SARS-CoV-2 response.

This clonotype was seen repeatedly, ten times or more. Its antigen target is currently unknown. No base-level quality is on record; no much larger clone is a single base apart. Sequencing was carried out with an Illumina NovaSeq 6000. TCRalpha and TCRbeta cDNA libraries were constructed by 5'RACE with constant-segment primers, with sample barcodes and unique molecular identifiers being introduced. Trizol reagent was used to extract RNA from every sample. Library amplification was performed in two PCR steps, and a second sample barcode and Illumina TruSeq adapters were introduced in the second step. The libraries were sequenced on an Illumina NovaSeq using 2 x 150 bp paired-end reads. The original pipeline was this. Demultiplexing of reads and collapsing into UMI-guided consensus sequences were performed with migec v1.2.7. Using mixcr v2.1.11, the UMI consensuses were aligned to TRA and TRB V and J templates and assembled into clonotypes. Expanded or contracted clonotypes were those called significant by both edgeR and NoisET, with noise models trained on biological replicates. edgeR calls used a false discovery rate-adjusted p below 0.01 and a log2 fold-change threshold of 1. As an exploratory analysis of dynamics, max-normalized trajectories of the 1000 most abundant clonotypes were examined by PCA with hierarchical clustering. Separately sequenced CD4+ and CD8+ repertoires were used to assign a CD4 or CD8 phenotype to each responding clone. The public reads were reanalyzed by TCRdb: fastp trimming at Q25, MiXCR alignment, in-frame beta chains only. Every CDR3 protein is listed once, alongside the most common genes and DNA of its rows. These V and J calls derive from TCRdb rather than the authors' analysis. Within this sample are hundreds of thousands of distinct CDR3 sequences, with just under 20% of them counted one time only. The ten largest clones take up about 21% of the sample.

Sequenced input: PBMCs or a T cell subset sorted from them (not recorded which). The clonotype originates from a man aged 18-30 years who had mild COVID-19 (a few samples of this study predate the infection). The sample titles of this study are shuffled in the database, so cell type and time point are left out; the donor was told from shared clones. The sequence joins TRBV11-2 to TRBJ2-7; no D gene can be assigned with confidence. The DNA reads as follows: TGTGCCAGCAGCTTAGATCCTGGGCCCCATTACGAGCAGTACTTC. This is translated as CASSLDPGPHYEQYF.